Listed here are 5 T cell receptor beta chains from one sample, sequenced in a study of CD8 T cells in ankylosing spondylitis. TCRdb reanalysed the 5' RACE reads using MiXCR and keeps one entry per CDR3 protein. The table includes under 950,000 distinct CDR3 sequences, 15% to 20% detected once. These TCRs are of unknown antigen specificity. The study, taken as a whole, reports: Among TCR beta sequences, a motif of under 10 highly homologous variants appeared characteristic of ankylosing spondylitis blood.

The source material was blood, either unsorted or a sorted T cell fraction (not recorded which). The receptors originated from a male donor with ankylosing spondylitis.

This rearrangement joins TRBV9 to TRBJ2-3; 9 bases fit TRBD2. V was clipped by 0 bases and J by 1 base; unmatched bases: 6. This CDR3 region has 17 residues. Germline loops: CDR1 SGDLS, CDR2 YYNGEE. As DNA, the CDR3 is TGTGCCAGCAGCGTAGGGGGCGGGGGGGCAGGCACAGATACGCAGTATTTT. Amino acid sequence: CASSVGGGGAGTDTQYF. The whole variable domain, remainder taken from reference TRBV9 and TRBJ2-3, is DSGVTQTPKHLITATGQRVTLRCSPRSGDLSVYWYQQSLDQGLQFLIQYYNGEERAKGNILERFSAQQFPDLHSELNLSSLELGDSALYFCASSVGGGGAGTDTQYFGPGTRLTVL.

The genes are TRBV6-1 and TRBJ1-5; D gene uncertain. Germline values: CDR1 MNHNS, CDR2 SASEGT. The CDR3 covers 13 residues. Trimming removed 3 bases at V and 4 bases at J, with 7 bases between. The CDR3 DNA is TGTGCCAGCAGTGATTGGGGAAATCAGCCCCAGCATTTT. This gives the protein CASSDWGNQPQHF.

J is TRBJ2-5 and V is TRBV11-2; TRBD2 might be the D (5 bases). The germline CDR1 and CDR2 sequences are SGHAT and FQNNGV. CDR3 size: 11 residues. Trimming left V 1 base short and J 13 bases short, with 10 bases between. The CDR3 here is CASSLAGLTYF. For the CDR3, the DNA is TGTGCCAGCAGCTTAGCCGGACTCACGTACTTC.

This clonotype was counted a few times. The gene calls are TRBV7-2 and TRBJ2-3; 7 bases map to TRBD2. The germline V gene encodes CDR1 SGHTA and CDR2 FQGNSA. The V and J ends lost 2 bases and 5 bases, in that order; junction bases with no gene match: 7. This CDR3 is 15 amino acids long. This chain's CDR3 is CASSLRREGRDTQYF. CDR3 in DNA: TGTGCCAGCAGCTTACGGAGGGAGGGGAGAGATACGCAGTATTTT.

CDR3 protein: CASSLGPPCYNEQFF. For the CDR3, the DNA is TGTGCCAGCAGCTTGGGGCCACCCTGCTACAATGAGCAGTTCTTC. The chain links TRBV5-5 to TRBJ2-1; no clear D gene. The CDR3 totals 15 residues. Germline-derived CDR1 and CDR2 are SGHKS and YYEKEE (reference sequence). Trimming pared 0 bases from V and 3 bases from J, leaving 10 bases between.